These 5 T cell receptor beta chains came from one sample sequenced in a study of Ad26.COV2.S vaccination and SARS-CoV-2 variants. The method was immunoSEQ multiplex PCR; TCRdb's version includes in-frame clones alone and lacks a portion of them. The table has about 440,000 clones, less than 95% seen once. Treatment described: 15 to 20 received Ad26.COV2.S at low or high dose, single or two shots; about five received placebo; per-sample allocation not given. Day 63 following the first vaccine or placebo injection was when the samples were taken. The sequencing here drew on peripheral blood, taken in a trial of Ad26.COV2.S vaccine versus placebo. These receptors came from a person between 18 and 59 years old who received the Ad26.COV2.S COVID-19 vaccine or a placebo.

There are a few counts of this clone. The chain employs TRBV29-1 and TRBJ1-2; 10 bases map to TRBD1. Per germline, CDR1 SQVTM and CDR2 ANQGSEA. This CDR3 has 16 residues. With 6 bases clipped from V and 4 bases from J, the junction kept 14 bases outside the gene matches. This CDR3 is CSVDITATGGGYGYTF. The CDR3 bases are TGCAGCGTCGACATCACCGCGACAGGGGGCGGCTATGGCTACACCTTC.

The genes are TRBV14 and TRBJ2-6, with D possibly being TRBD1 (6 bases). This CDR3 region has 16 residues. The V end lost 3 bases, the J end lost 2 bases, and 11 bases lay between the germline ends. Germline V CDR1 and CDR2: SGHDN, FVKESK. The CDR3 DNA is TGTGCCAGCAGCCACTTACAGGGTACTGGGGCCAACGTCCTGACTTTC. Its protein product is CASSHLQGTGANVLTF.

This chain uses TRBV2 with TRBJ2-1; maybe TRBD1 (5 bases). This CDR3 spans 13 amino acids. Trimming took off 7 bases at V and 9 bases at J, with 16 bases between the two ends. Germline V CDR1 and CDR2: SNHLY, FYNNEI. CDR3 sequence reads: CASKPQGPGEQFF. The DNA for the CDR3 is TGTGCCAGCAAGCCCCAGGGCCCCGGTGAGCAGTTCTTC.

In DNA form, the CDR3 reads TGTGCCAGTCTGACTGGTTTCACCCAGTTAGGCACCGGGGAGCTGTTTTTT. The encoded protein is CASLTGFTQLGTGELFF. This rearrangement joins TRBV28 to TRBJ2-2; D not certain. The CDR3 covers 17 residues. Germline CDR1 is MDHEN and CDR2 is SYDVKM. The germline V and J ends were trimmed by 9 bases and 4 bases, with 24 bases remaining between them.

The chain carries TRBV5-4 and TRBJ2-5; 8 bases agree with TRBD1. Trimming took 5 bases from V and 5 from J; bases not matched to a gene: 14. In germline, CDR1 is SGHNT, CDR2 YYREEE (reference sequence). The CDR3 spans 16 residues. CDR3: CASSGGRDRRWETQYF. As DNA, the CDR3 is TGTGCCAGCAGTGGCGGCCGGGACAGGAGATGGGAGACCCAGTACTTC.